The 8 T cell receptor beta chains presented below share a single source sample, sequenced in a study of cytomegalovirus exposure and HLA in healthy donors. Measured with immunoSEQ multiplex PCR; TCRdb has only the in-frame clones, and not every one. The sample holds 150,000 to 250,000 clones, about 81% seen once. Sequences were obtained from PBMCs. The receptors derive from a woman in her 30s in good health and CMV-seronegative.

This chain uses TRBV4-1 with TRBJ1-4, with D possibly TRBD1 on 6 matching bases. The V and J ends lost 3 bases and 4 bases respectively, with 12 bases between them. Germline V gives CDR1 MGHRA, CDR2 YSYEKL. This CDR3 has 15 residues. Written as DNA, the CDR3 is TGCGCCAGCAGCCACGGGGACACCGATAATGAAAAACTGTTTTTT. Amino acids: CASSHGDTDNEKLFF.

The chain joins TRBV7-2 to TRBJ2-3; D is perhaps TRBD2 (6 bases). The CDR3 totals 15 residues. Trimming took off 5 bases at V and 0 bases at J, with 12 bases between the two ends. Germline V gene lookup returns CDR1 SGHTA and CDR2 FQGNSA. CDR3 DNA: TGTGCCAGCAGCCCCCGCCTAGCGAGCACAGATACGCAGTATTTT. Amino acids: CASSPRLASTDTQYF.

The chain is built from TRBV7-2 and TRBJ1-2; tentatively, D is TRBD1 (6 bases). Trimming cost V 5 bases and J 4 bases, with 14 bases left between them. Germline CDR1 and CDR2: SGHTA and FQGNSA. The CDR3 is 14 amino acids. CDR3 in amino acids: CASSPRQVVYGYTF. The CDR3 nucleotides are TGTGCCAGCAGCCCAAGACAGGTAGTCTATGGCTACACCTTC.

The chain combines TRBV6-5 with TRBJ1-1, with D possibly matching TRBD1 (6 bases). The germline V gene has CDR1 MNHEY and CDR2 SVGAGI. This CDR3 contains 15 residues. Trimming stripped 4 bases from V and 0 bases from J, with 12 bases between. The CDR3 spells CASSSGQTMNTEAFF. CDR3 nucleotide sequence: TGTGCCAGCAGTTCCGGACAGACTATGAACACTGAAGCTTTCTTT.

The chain uses TRBV7-6 and TRBJ2-1, with TRBD2 as a possible D gene (6 bases). This CDR3 spans 18 amino acids. V lost 2 bases and J 2 bases, leaving 19 bases between the germline ends. Germline assignment: CDR1 SGHVS and CDR2 FNYEAQ. The CDR3 is CASSLKPAGTSTYNEQFF. CDR3 coding DNA: TGTGCCAGCAGCTTAAAACCTGCCGGGACTTCAACCTACAATGAGCAGTTCTTC.

The rearrangement links TRBV10-3 to TRBJ2-7; 10 nucleotides align to TRBD2. V shed 10 bases, J shed 5 bases, and the junction held 20 bases outside the gene matches. Germline values: CDR1 ENHRY, CDR2 SYGVKD. The CDR3 spans 17 residues. The CDR3 DNA reads TGTGCCACCTCATCGTCTAGCGGGAGTAGCCTAAGGGACGAGCAGTACTTC. Translated, it gives CATSSSSGSSLRDEQYF.

J is TRBJ1-1 and V is TRBV29-1; 8 bases are shared with TRBD1. J was trimmed by 7 bases and V by 7 bases; bases with no gene match: 8. The germline V gene encodes CDR1 SQVTM and CDR2 ANQGSEA. CDR3 length: 12 amino acids. The CDR3 spells CSADRGRDEAFF. Here the CDR3 DNA reads TGCAGCGCCGACAGGGGCCGTGATGAAGCTTTCTTT.

V gene TRBV2 combines with J gene TRBJ1-5; 7 bases are shared with TRBD1. This CDR3 has 12 residues. J lost 6 bases, V lost 5 bases, and 1 base had no gene match. The germline V gene has CDR1 SNHLY and CDR2 FYNNEI. CDR3 coding DNA: TGTGCCAGCAGTACAGGGGTTCAGCCCCAGCATTTT. Its protein is CASSTGVQPQHF.